This T cell receptor beta chain derives from a study of OX40 agonist ivuxolimab in advanced cancers. V dropped 3 bases and J dropped 2 bases, with 16 bases sitting between them. The CDR3 is 16 amino acids. In germline, CDR1 is SGDLS, CDR2 YYNGEE. Study-level results: There was clonal expansion of CD4+ and CD8+ blood T cells by week 6 at 0.1 to 3.0 mg/kg.

Worth noting for this clone: The antigen is not known.

Data came from immunoSEQ multiplex PCR; TCRdb stores just in-frame clones and leaves some out. The data hold around 76,000 clones, with 78% observed a single time. This specimen was CD4+ or CD8+ T cells sorted from blood, taken in a trial of the OX40 agonist ivuxolimab. This sequence originates from an adult with an advanced solid tumor such as melanoma, head and neck, liver or kidney cancer. This sequence joins TRBV9 and TRBJ2-3; the D is unclear. CDR3 sequence reads: CASSALAVSHTDTQYF. The CDR3 DNA reads as TGTGCCAGCAGCGCCCTGGCCGTAAGCCACACAGATACGCAGTATTTT.